The entry that follows covers one TCR beta chain sequence. This same CDR3 is encoded by further DNA sequences in the sample. The CDR3 extends over 14 amino acids. Unmatched junction bases numbered 2, after V lost 2 bases and J lost 6 bases. Germline-derived CDR1 and CDR2 are MNHEY and SVGAGI. These data belong to a study of blood T cell repertoires in COVID-19. Clones were read by immunoSEQ multiplex PCR, and TCRdb kept only the in-frame ones, dropping some. Of 200,000 to 250,000 clones listed, 80% to 90% were seen once; the top ten hold 3.5% to 4.5%. The receptor's source is a man between 50 and 59 years old with acute or convalescent COVID-19. The sequenced material came from peripheral blood. The chain couples TRBV6-5 to TRBJ2-7; the match to TRBD1 covers 12 bases. The CDR3 nucleotides read TGTGCCAGCAGTTACACGGGACAGGGGGCCGAGCAGTACTTC. This gives the protein CASSYTGQGAEQYF.